This T cell receptor beta chain was profiled in a study of blood T cell repertoires in COVID-19. Germline-derived CDR1 and CDR2 are MNHEY and SVGAGI. The ends lost 6 bases at V and 8 bases at J; junction bases unmatched: 5. The CDR3 runs 13 residues. Authors' data handling: Quantification of nucleated cells was approximated via reference gene primer amplification. Libraries were prepared by immunoSEQ multiplex PCR; TCRdb keeps only in-frame clonotypes and omits some of them. D and trimming were read from the DNA, whereas the V and J calls and clone size are those reported in that table. The table has around 230,000 clones, approximately 88% seen once. Participants' reported clinical history set cohort assignment.

Material: PBMCs or T cells enriched from blood (not recorded which). This TCR derives from a woman aged 40 to 55 with acute COVID-19. The gene calls are TRBV6-5 and TRBJ1-2, with 11 bases fitting TRBD1. CDR3 in DNA: TGTGCCAGCAGATCGGACAGGGGGCGAGGCTACACCTTC. Translation gives CASRSDRGRGYTF.